These 9 T cell receptor beta chains were all obtained from the same sample, sequenced in a study of beta chain features in type 1 diabetes (dated by TCRdb to the late 2010s). The library came from the immunoSEQ multiplex PCR assay. The entire isolated RNA was reverse transcribed using the High Capacity cDNA Reverse Transcription Kit, and thus expressed TCRB transcripts were sequenced. As stored in TCRdb, this immuneACCESS dataset retains in-frame rearrangements with V and J assigned. A fraction of the clones does not appear; measured against another copy, unresolved V genes explain less than half of the discrepancy, and the remainder lacks a known reason. The sample table lists 200,000 to 300,000 clones, around 65% of them with a count of one. Approximately 0.05% of the sample comes from the top ten. Sequencing input: naive CD4+ T cells from blood. Explained via the paper, the cell subset or site label denotes: true naive CD4+ T cells. The receptors were sampled from a man aged 25 to 45 in good health.

The chain carries TRBV11-1 and TRBJ2-1; 7 bases match TRBD2. J was trimmed by 3 bases and V by 5 bases; bases with no gene match: 7. Germline CDR1 is SGHAT and CDR2 is FQDESV (reference sequence). The length of the CDR3 is 15 residues. The CDR3, as DNA: TGTGCCAGCAGCCGACCTAGCGGAGGCTACAATGAGCAGTTCTTC. It is translated as CASSRPSGGYNEQFF. Full variable domain (remainder filled in from reference TRBV11-1 and TRBJ2-1): EAEVAQSPRYKITEKSQAVAFWCDPISGHATLYWYRQILGQGPELLVQFQDESVVDDSQLPKDRFSAERLKGVDSTLKIQPAELGDSAMYLCASSRPSGGYNEQFFGPGTRLTVL.

The genes are TRBV6-5 and TRBJ1-2; weak D call: TRBD1 (5 bases). Trimming took 2 bases from V and 2 from J, leaving 15 bases between them. The CDR3 extends over 16 amino acids. Germline V CDR1 and CDR2: MNHEY, SVGAGI. The CDR3 bases are TGTGCCAGCAGTTACAGCTCGGGCAGGGTAAACTATGGCTACACCTTC. It codes for CASSYSSGRVNYGYTF.

This sequence joins TRBV15 and TRBJ1-5; D uncertain. The germline V and J ends were trimmed by 3 bases and 4 bases, with 10 bases remaining between them. The germline gives CDR1 LNHNV, CDR2 YYDKDF (reference sequence). The length of the CDR3 is 14 residues. CDR3: CATSSPGGNQPQHF. In nucleotides, the CDR3 is TGTGCCACCAGCAGCCCCGGCGGAAATCAGCCCCAGCATTTT.

The sample holds one count of this clone. Distinct nucleotide sequences in the sample also encode this CDR3. The chain recombines TRBV30 with TRBJ2-7; TRBD2 is a possible D gene (6 bases). V gave up 3 bases and J gave up 3 bases, with 9 bases separating them. The CDR3 is made up of 12 amino acids. Germline V gives CDR1 GTSNPN, CDR2 SVGIG (reference sequence). CDR3 in amino acids: CAWSLGGYEQYF. In DNA, the CDR3 is TGTGCCTGGAGCCTGGGGGGCTACGAGCAGTACTTC.

The V gene is TRBV30, the J gene TRBJ1-2; the D gene is possibly TRBD1 (6 bases). The CDR3 has 15 amino acids. V shed 0 bases and J shed 10 bases, with 21 bases lying between them. The germline CDR1 and CDR2 sequences are GTSNPN and SVGIG (reference sequence). This CDR3 is CAWSVLPRGQGTYTF. CDR3 nucleotide sequence: TGTGCCTGGAGTGTACTTCCTCGTGGTCAGGGGACCTACACCTTC.

The V gene is TRBV28, the J gene TRBJ2-7; no reliable D call. Germline CDR1 MDHEN, CDR2 SYDVKM. CDR3 size: 14 residues. V shed 6 bases and J shed 3 bases, with 15 bases lying between them. The CDR3 nucleotides read TGTGCCAGCAGCACCGCCGGGTCTAACTACGAGCAGTACTTC. Translated: CASSTAGSNYEQYF.

The chain combines TRBV30 with TRBJ2-6, with 9 bases aligning to TRBD1. The CDR3 extends over 17 amino acids. Germline V gene sequence: CDR1 GTSNPN, CDR2 SVGIG (reference sequence). The V segment lost 3 bases and the J segment 2 bases; nucleotides outside the gene matches: 8. CDR3 DNA: TGTGCCTGGAGGCCGGGACAGGGAAGGACTGGGGCCAACGTCCTGACTTTC. Amino acids: CAWRPGQGRTGANVLTF.

Only a few counts were recorded for this clone. V and J are TRBV30 and TRBJ1-5, with 8 nucleotides matching TRBD1. The J segment lost 11 bases and the V segment lost 0 bases, leaving 12 bases of the junction unmatched. Germline values: CDR1 GTSNPN, CDR2 SVGIG (reference sequence). The CDR3 is 15 amino acids. CDR3 loop: CAWSVQGTGPPAQHF. The CDR3, as DNA: TGTGCCTGGAGTGTACAAGGGACAGGTCCCCCGGCCCAGCATTTT.

This chain connects TRBV7-2 to TRBJ2-5; D might be TRBD2 (6 bases). Trimming left V 4 bases short and J 4 bases short, with 16 bases between. Germline CDR1 is SGHTA and CDR2 is FQGNSA. The CDR3 length is 15 residues. The CDR3: CASSSETRFGETQYF. CDR3 nucleotide sequence: TGTGCCAGCAGCTCCGAGACTAGGTTTGGAGAGACCCAGTACTTC.